Described below is a single TCR beta chain sequence and its context. Its antigen remains unidentified. This entry comes from a study of cytomegalovirus exposure and HLA in healthy donors. Study conclusions and caveats: Later on, an analysis showed TCR association rates differing by HLA locus, with DRB1 the most and HLA-C the fewest. Later analysis identified about 18,000 TCR beta sequences associated with HLA alleles, using a false discovery rate threshold of 0.05.

The primer mix had 60 Vbeta and 13 Jbeta primers. The table came from immunoSEQ multiplex PCR; TCRdb's copy has only in-frame clones and leaves some out. This table lists 150,000 or so clones. Germline loops: CDR1 SGHDN, CDR2 FVKESK. The CDR3 spans 17 residues. The germline V and J ends were trimmed by 0 bases and 4 bases, with 16 bases remaining between them. The rearrangement joins TRBV14 to TRBJ2-1, with TRBD2 as a possible D gene (5 bases). The specimen was PBMCs. The sequence was collected from a woman between 55 and 75 years old in good health and CMV-seronegative. The CDR3 region has the DNA TGTGCCAGCAGCCAAGATTATGGACTCCCGCCTTACAATGAGCAGTTCTTC. Amino acids: CASSQDYGLPPYNEQFF.